The TCR beta chain described here comes from a study of T cell changes during pregnancy in multiple sclerosis. This clone has only a few counts. V was shortened by 3 bases and J by 5 bases, with 8 bases between the two germline ends. This CDR3 region has 12 residues. Per the germline V gene, CDR1 is SGDLS and CDR2 is YYNGEE. Repertoires were generated with immunoSEQ multiplex PCR, while TCRdb's copy carries only in-frame clones and drops some. The data hold approximately 30,000 clones, with 85% to 90% observed a single time. The rearrangement joins TRBV9 to TRBJ1-1; D perhaps matches TRBD1 (5 bases). This TCR came from a female donor with multiple sclerosis, enrolled in a pregnancy study. Sequenced material: CD8+ T cells from peripheral blood mononuclear cells, taken before pregnancy. CDR3 DNA sequence: TGTGCCAGCAGCGCCTCAGGGACTGAAGCTTTCTTT. Protein product: CASSASGTEAFF.